These 2 T cell receptor beta chains were sequenced from one sample in a study of regulatory dendritic cells for organ transplantation. Generated by immunoSEQ multiplex PCR, the TCRdb table keeps only in-frame clones and is missing some. Of approximately 35,000 clones in the sample, roughly 89% were seen once. Sequenced sample: naive CD4+ T cells from blood. The subset: CD45RA+ naive T cells. These receptors came from a human donor in good health.

This chain links TRBV7-2 with TRBJ1-3, with a weak D call TRBD1 (5 bases). The CDR3 is 16 residues long. V shed 5 bases and J shed 2 bases, with 16 bases lying between them. In germline, CDR1 is SGHTA, CDR2 FQGNSA. DNA for the CDR3: TGTGCCAGCAGCCAGGGACTCGGGAGGGCTGGAAACACCATATATTTT. Residues: CASSQGLGRAGNTIYF.

The chain recombines TRBV2 with TRBJ1-5, with TRBD1 matching 7 bases. The germline V gene encodes CDR1 SNHLY and CDR2 FYNNEI. V trimming: 6 bases; J trimming: 9 bases; junction bases outside the gene matches: 11. The CDR3 spans 14 residues. This CDR3 is CASRVDRAIVPQHF. CDR3 nucleotide sequence: TGTGCCAGCAGGGTAGACAGGGCGATTGTGCCCCAGCATTTT.